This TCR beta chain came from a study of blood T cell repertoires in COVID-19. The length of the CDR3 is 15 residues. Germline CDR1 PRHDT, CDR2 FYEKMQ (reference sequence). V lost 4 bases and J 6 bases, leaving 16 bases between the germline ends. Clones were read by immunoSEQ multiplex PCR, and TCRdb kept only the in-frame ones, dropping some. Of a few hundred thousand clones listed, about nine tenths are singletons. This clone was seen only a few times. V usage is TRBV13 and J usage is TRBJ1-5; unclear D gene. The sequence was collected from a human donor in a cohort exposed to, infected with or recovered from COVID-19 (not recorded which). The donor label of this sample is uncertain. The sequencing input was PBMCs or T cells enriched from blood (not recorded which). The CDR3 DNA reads TGTGCCAGCAGCTCGGCCGGGGAGGGCAGTCAGCCCCAGCATTTT. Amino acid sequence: CASSSAGEGSQPQHF.